Described below is a single T cell receptor (beta chain) sequence and its context. Its cognate antigen is unknown. This specimen comes from a study of cytomegalovirus exposure and HLA in healthy donors. The CDR3 has 13 residues. Germline V lookup: CDR1 SGHNT, CDR2 YYREEE (reference sequence). V dropped 0 bases and J dropped 5; count of bases not matched to a gene: 2. Study-wide points: In vitro checks showed that a few CMV-associated chains really do target CMV antigens. While the bulk of TCR sequences proved rare, some public TCRs turned up in many donors.

Sequencing was performed with immunoSEQ multiplex PCR; in TCRdb, only in-frame clones are kept and a portion is missing. The sample comprises 150,000 or so clones, approximately 86% of which are singletons, and around 20% rests with the top ten. The rearrangement joins TRBV5-4 to TRBJ2-7; 7 bases fit TRBD1. This receptor was identified in a man aged 18-30 years in good health and CMV-seropositive. Sequencing was carried out using PBMCs. For the CDR3, the DNA is TGTGCCAGCAGCTTGGGACAGGGCCACGAGCAGTACTTC. This translates into CASSLGQGHEQYF.